The clone carrying this TCR beta chain was found many times. What it recognizes is unknown. The data derive from a study of identical twins. Addition of a universal primer site occurred through template switching, and cDNA carried unique molecular identifiers. TCRdb fed the 5' RACE reads into MiXCR, producing one record per CDR3 protein. This table has under 250,000 distinct CDR3 sequences, 7.5% appearing once. Study outcomes and limitations: Sequences that were beta out-of-frame showed weaker excess twin sharing.

These data were also filed under a second study, of yellow fever vaccine responses in identical twins.

The sequencing input was CD8+ T cells sorted from blood. This receptor was taken from a young woman in good health.

The CDR3 here is CASSLKVSAANYNEQFF. Written as DNA, the CDR3 is TGTGCCAGCAGCTTAAAGGTCTCGGCGGCAAACTACAATGAGCAGTTCTTC. This chain connects TRBV11-2 to TRBJ2-1; D uncertain. Germline V gives CDR1 SGHAT, CDR2 FQNNGV. The CDR3 is 17 amino acids. V was clipped by 2 bases and J by 3 bases, with 17 bases between them.